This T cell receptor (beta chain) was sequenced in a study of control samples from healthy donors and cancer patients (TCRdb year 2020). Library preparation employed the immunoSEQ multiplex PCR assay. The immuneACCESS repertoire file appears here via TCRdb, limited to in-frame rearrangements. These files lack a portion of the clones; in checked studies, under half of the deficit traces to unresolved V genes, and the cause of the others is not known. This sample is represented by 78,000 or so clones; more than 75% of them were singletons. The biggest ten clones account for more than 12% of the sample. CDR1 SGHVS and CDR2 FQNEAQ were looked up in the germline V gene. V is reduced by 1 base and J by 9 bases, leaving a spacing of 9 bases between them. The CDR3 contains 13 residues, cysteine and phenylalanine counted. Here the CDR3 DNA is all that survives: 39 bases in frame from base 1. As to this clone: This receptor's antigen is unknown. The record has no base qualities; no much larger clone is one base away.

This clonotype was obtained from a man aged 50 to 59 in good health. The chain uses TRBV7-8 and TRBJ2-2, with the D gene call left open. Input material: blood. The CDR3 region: CASSLEAARELFF. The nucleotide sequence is TGTGCCAGCAGCTTAGAAGCCGCCCGGGAGCTGTTTTTT.